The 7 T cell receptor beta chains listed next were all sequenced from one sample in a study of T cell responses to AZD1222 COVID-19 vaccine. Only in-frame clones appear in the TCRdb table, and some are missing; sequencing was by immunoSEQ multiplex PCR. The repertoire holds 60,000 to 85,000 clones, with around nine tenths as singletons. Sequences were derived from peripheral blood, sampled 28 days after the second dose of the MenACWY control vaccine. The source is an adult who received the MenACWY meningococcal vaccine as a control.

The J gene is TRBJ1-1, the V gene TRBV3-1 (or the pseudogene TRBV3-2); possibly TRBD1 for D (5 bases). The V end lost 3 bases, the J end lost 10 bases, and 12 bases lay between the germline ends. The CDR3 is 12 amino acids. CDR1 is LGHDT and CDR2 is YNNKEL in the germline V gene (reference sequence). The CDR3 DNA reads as TGTGCCAGCAGCCAGGGGGAACCTGGAGCTTTCTTT. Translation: CASSQGEPGAFF.

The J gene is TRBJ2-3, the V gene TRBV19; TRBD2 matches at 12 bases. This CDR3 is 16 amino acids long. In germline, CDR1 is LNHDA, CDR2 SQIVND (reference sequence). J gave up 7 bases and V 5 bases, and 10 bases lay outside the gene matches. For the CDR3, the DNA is TGTGCCAGTAGTGGGCGGACTAGCGGGGACCCATATACGCAGTATTTT. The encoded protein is CASSGRTSGDPYTQYF.

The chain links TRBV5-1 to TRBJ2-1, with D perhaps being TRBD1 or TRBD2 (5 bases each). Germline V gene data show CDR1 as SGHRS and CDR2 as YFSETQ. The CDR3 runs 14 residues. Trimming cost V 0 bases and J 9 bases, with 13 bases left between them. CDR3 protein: CASSLAGTAAEQFF. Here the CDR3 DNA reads TGCGCCAGCAGCTTGGCCGGGACGGCAGCTGAGCAGTTCTTC.

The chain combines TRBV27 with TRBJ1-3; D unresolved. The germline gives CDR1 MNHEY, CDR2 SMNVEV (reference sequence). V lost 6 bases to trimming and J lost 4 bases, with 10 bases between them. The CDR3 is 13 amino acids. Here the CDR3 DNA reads TGTGCCAGCAGCCCCCCCGGGGGAAACACCATATATTTT. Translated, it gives CASSPPGGNTIYF.

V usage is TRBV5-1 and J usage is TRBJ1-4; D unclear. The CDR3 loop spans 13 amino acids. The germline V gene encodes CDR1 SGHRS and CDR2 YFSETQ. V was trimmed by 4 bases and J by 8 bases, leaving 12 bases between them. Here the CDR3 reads CASSGDVGEKLFF. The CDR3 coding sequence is TGCGCCAGCAGCGGGGATGTGGGCGAAAAACTGTTTTTT.

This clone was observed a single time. In DNA form, the CDR3 reads TGCGCCAGCAGCTTAGCGACCGGGCGGGGACGCTACGAGCAGTACTTC. This codes for CASSLATGRGRYEQYF. The V gene is TRBV5-1, the J gene TRBJ2-7; possible D gene TRBD2, 6 bases. V was shortened by 2 bases and J by 3 bases, with 18 bases between the two germline ends. The CDR3 spans 16 residues. CDR1 and CDR2 from the germline V gene are SGHRS and YFSETQ.

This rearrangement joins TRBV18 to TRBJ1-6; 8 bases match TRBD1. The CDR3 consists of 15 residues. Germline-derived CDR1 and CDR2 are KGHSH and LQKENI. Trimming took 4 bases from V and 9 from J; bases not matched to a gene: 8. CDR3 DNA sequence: TGTGCCAGCTCACAGACAGGGGACGGCGGTTCACCCCTCCACTTT. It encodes CASSQTGDGGSPLHF.